The present T cell receptor beta chain was sequenced within a study of blood T cell repertoires in COVID-19. The Seattle patients, enrolled during active infection, were followed longitudinally. Original handling: Nucleated cell number was recorded as an estimate derived from reference gene primer amplification. Clones were sequenced by immunoSEQ multiplex PCR, and TCRdb holds only the in-frame ones, with some missing. The DNA gave D and trimming, while V, J and clone size come from that table. The sample contains 130,000 to 150,000 clones, approximately 85% of which appear only once. The TCR comes from an older woman with COVID-19, enrolled during active disease. Sequenced material: peripheral blood.

The CDR3 DNA is TGTGCCAGCAGGCCTCTAGGGGGTTTGGGGACTAACCACAATGAGCAGTTCTTC. Its translation: CASRPLGGLGTNHNEQFF. The genes are TRBV3-1 (or the pseudogene TRBV3-2) and TRBJ2-1; a weak D match, TRBD2 (7 bases). Germline assignment: CDR1 LGHDT and CDR2 YNNKEL (reference sequence). Deletions cut 6 bases from V and 5 bases from J, with 26 bases between. This CDR3 has 18 amino acids.